This entry lists 14 T cell receptor beta chains sequenced from one sample in a study of cytomegalovirus exposure and HLA in healthy donors. Both 60 Vbeta primers and 13 Jbeta primers went into the PCR. Data came from immunoSEQ multiplex PCR; TCRdb stores just in-frame clones and leaves some out. The data show under 200,000 clones, with roughly 80% seen just once and roughly 0.38% held by the top ten. Sequences were obtained from PBMCs. Receptors originate from a boy aged 2 to 10 in good health and CMV-seronegative.

This sequence joins TRBV11-2 and TRBJ2-3; D is possibly TRBD2 (5 bases). V lost 0 bases and J 2 bases, leaving 15 bases between the germline ends. Germline V CDR1 and CDR2: SGHAT, FQNNGV. The CDR3 runs 17 residues. CDR3 in DNA: TGTGCCAGCAGCTTAGAGGGGTTGGGAGCGAACACAGATACGCAGTATTTT. Residues: CASSLEGLGANTDTQYF.

This sequence joins TRBV12-5 and TRBJ2-1; TRBD1 is a possible D gene (5 bases). The CDR3 is made up of 15 amino acids. V gave up 0 bases and J gave up 5 bases, with 11 bases separating them. Germline-derived CDR1 and CDR2 are LGHNT and FRNRAP. The CDR3 nucleotides read TGTGCTAGTGGTTTGGTACTCAGACAGCACAATGAGCAGTTCTTC. It specifies CASGLVLRQHNEQFF.

This sequence joins TRBV4-1 and TRBJ2-7; TRBD2 agrees at 7 bases. The CDR3 is 17 amino acids. Germline V gene data show CDR1 as MGHRA and CDR2 as YSYEKL. J lost 2 bases, V lost 0 bases, and 10 bases had no gene match. The CDR3 protein is CASSQEFGPSGTYEQYF. The CDR3 bases are TGCGCCAGCAGCCAAGAGTTCGGACCTAGCGGTACCTACGAGCAGTACTTC.

The chain uses TRBV6-6 and TRBJ2-2; 7 bases line up with TRBD1. The CDR3 consists of 16 residues. V gave up 4 bases and J gave up 1 base; unmatched junction bases: 6. Germline assignment: CDR1 MNHNY and CDR2 SVGAGI (reference sequence). The chain's CDR3 is CASSSPQGMNTGELFF. The CDR3 DNA reads as TGTGCCAGCAGTTCCCCACAGGGGATGAACACCGGGGAGCTGTTTTTT.

The rearrangement links TRBV5-1 to TRBJ2-1; a possible D gene is TRBD1 (6 bases). Germline CDR1 is SGHRS and CDR2 is YFSETQ. CDR3 length: 15 amino acids. Trimming cost V 5 bases and J 2 bases, with 14 bases left between them. CDR3 residues: CASRPITGPYNEQFF. The DNA of the CDR3 is TGCGCCAGCAGACCAATTACAGGGCCCTACAATGAGCAGTTCTTC.

This clone was found once. V is TRBV2 and J is TRBJ1-2; possibly TRBD1 for D (6 bases). The V and J ends lost 2 bases and 4 bases respectively, with 11 bases between them. Germline-derived CDR1 and CDR2 are SNHLY and FYNNEI. The CDR3 sequence is 14 residues long. The CDR3 loop reads CASSERGASYGYTF. Written as DNA, the CDR3 is TGTGCCAGCAGTGAACGGGGGGCGAGCTATGGCTACACCTTC.

The chain joins TRBV9 to TRBJ2-3, with D maybe TRBD1 (5 bases). This CDR3 comprises 13 residues. V was shortened by 2 bases and J by 7 bases, with 11 bases between the two germline ends. The germline V gene encodes CDR1 SGDLS and CDR2 YYNGEE. CDR3 residues: CASSVGALNTQYF. DNA of the CDR3: TGTGCCAGCAGCGTTGGGGCGCTCAATACGCAGTATTTT.

J is TRBJ2-5 and V is TRBV19, with D unclear. The V gene lost 1 base and the J gene lost 1 base, with 7 bases spanning the gap. Germline CDR1 is LNHDA and CDR2 is SQIVND (reference sequence). This CDR3 region has 14 residues. The CDR3 spells CASSIARTQETQYF. The CDR3 DNA reads as TGTGCCAGTAGTATAGCCAGAACCCAAGAGACCCAGTACTTC.

The gene calls are TRBV19 and TRBJ1-1; tentatively, D is TRBD1 (5 bases). Trimming left V 4 bases short and J 4 bases short, with 16 bases between. In germline, CDR1 is LNHDA, CDR2 SQIVND (reference sequence). The CDR3 spans 15 residues. CDR3 in amino acids: CASSSWGGGSTEAFF. The CDR3 DNA reads TGTGCCAGTAGTAGTTGGGGCGGGGGAAGCACTGAAGCTTTCTTT.

The V and J genes are TRBV6-1 and TRBJ1-5, with 7 nucleotides matching TRBD1. Germline lookup yields CDR1 MNHNS and CDR2 SASEGT. J lost 3 bases, V lost 3 bases, and 2 bases had no gene match. The CDR3 is made up of 14 amino acids. The CDR3 DNA follows: TGTGCCAGCAGTGAGACAGGGCCCAATCAGCCCCAGCATTTT. It encodes CASSETGPNQPQHF.

The V call is TRBV30, the J call TRBJ2-5; 7 nucleotides agree with TRBD2. The ends lost 6 bases at V and 9 bases at J; junction bases unmatched: 13. This CDR3 is built from 13 residues. Germline loops: CDR1 GTSNPN, CDR2 SVGIG (reference sequence). CDR3 sequence: CACQGRGDGPQYF. In DNA form, the CDR3 reads TGTGCCTGTCAGGGACGGGGGGACGGGCCCCAGTACTTC. Supplemented by reference TRBV30 and TRBJ2-5, the full variable domain reads SQTIHQWPATLVQPVGSPLSLECTVEGTSNPNLYWYRQAAGRGLQLLFYSVGIGQISSEVPQNLSASRPQDRQFILSSKKLLLSDSGFYLCACQGRGDGPQYFGPGTRLLVL.

The chain employs TRBV7-2 and TRBJ2-1; 10 bases align to TRBD2. V was pared by 2 bases and J by 9 bases, with 4 bases of the junction left unmatched. Germline values: CDR1 SGHTA, CDR2 FQGNSA. The CDR3 spans 14 residues. This CDR3 reads CASSLSGRAGEQFF. CDR3 in DNA: TGTGCCAGCAGCTTAAGCGGGAGGGCCGGTGAGCAGTTCTTC.

V usage is TRBV13 and J usage is TRBJ2-7; D ambiguous. There are 14 residues in the CDR3. The germline V and J ends were trimmed by 0 bases and 1 base, with 7 bases remaining between them. Germline V gene lookup returns CDR1 PRHDT and CDR2 FYEKMQ (reference sequence). Written as DNA, the CDR3 is TGTGCCAGCAGCTTAGGGGCGGATTCCTACGAGCAGTACTTC. Translation: CASSLGADSYEQYF.

The genes are TRBV7-2 and TRBJ2-1, with TRBD2 matching over 8 bases. J gave up 0 bases and V 5 bases, and 6 bases lay outside the gene matches. CDR1 is SGHTA and CDR2 is FQGNSA in the germline V gene. This CDR3 has 16 amino acids. The CDR3 spells CASSPLADTSYNEQFF. The CDR3 DNA sequence: TGTGCCAGCAGCCCACTAGCGGACACCTCCTACAATGAGCAGTTCTTC.